This T cell receptor beta chain originates from a study of post-analysis software for immune sequencing data. About this clonotype: Its antigen is currently unknown.

Whole-study findings and limits: Among five TRBV segments more frequent in patients than controls were TRBV5-6, TRBV5-1 and TRBV20-1.

Unique molecular identifiers tagged the TCR beta cDNA libraries. Each sample of about 0.9 to 11 million input T cells yielded about 500,000 cDNA molecules, so each molecule approximated one T cell. Each CDR3 protein gets one entry after TCRdb re-called the PCR reads with MiXCR. The table lists under 900,000 distinct CDR3 sequences, approximately 53% of them singletons. V was cut by 1 base and J by 1 base, with 8 bases left in between. Germline V CDR1 and CDR2: LNHDA, SQIVND (reference sequence). This CDR3 has 15 residues. The sequenced sample consisted of blood. The sequence was obtained from a girl under 18 with multiple sclerosis. This chain joins TRBV19 and TRBJ2-1; weak D call: TRBD2 (6 bases). The CDR3 DNA is TGTGCCAGTAGTATAGTCCGGGAGTCCTACAATGAGCAGTTCTTC. This encodes CASSIVRESYNEQFF.